This T cell receptor (beta chain) was profiled in a study of blood T cell repertoires in COVID-19. Turning to the study itself: The study drew acute and convalescent COVID-19 samples from the United States, Italy and Spain.

Original data processing: Reference gene primer amplification gave estimated nucleated cell counts. Using immunoSEQ multiplex PCR, the repertoire was profiled, and TCRdb retains in-frame clones only, with some absent. V and J calls and clone size follow that table, whereas D and trimming were derived from the DNA. Of more than 150,000 clones listed, 65% to 90% are singletons. V was pared by 5 bases and J by 0 bases, with 2 bases of the junction left unmatched. The CDR3 runs 15 residues. Germline loops: CDR1 KGHSH, CDR2 LQKENI. The chain recombines TRBV18 with TRBJ2-2; 8 nucleotides agree with TRBD1. The TCR comes from a man aged 60 to 69 with acute or convalescent COVID-19. Specimen: peripheral blood. This chain's CDR3 is CASSLTGANTGELFF. CDR3 DNA sequence: TGTGCCAGCTCATTGACAGGGGCGAACACCGGGGAGCTGTTTTTT.